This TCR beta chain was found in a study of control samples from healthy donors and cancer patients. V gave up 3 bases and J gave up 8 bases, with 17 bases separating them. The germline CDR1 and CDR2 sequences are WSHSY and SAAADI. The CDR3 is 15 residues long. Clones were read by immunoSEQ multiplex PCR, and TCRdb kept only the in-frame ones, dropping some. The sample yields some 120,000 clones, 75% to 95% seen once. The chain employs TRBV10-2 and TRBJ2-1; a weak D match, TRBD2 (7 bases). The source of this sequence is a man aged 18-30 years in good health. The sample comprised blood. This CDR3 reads CASSEFEGGIHEQFF. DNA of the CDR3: TGCGCCAGCAGTGAATTTGAGGGGGGGATACATGAGCAGTTCTTC.